A single sample is the source of the 30 T cell receptor beta chains below, sequenced in a study of persistence of HIV-infected CD4 T cells. Their antigens are not known. An overlapping HIV-1 Gag peptide pool stimulated these cells at 0.95 to 1 ug/peptide/mL. CD40L/CD69 double-negative CD45RO-high memory CD4+ T cells were collected. The libraries were made with immunoSEQ version 4 in survey mode. Sequenced by immunoSEQ multiplex PCR; TCRdb stores in-frame clones only, minus some. Here the sample spans 35,000 to 45,000 clones, approximately 81% being singletons. The sequencing here drew on cultured CD4+ T cells from PBMCs, taken from a patient who received antiretroviral therapy. Every receptor here comes from an adult with HIV. The donor label of this sample is uncertain.

The count of this clone is one. The genes are TRBV18 and TRBJ2-3; TRBD1 matches 7 bases. CDR1 is KGHSH and CDR2 is LQKENI in the germline V gene. The CDR3 contains 14 residues. V shed 3 bases and J 4 bases; nucleotides not matched to a gene: 4. CDR3 in amino acids: CASSPGQRSDTQYF. The CDR3 bases are TGTGCCAGCTCACCGGGACAGAGATCAGATACGCAGTATTTT. The whole variable domain, filled in from reference TRBV18 and TRBJ2-3, reads NAGVMQNPRHLVRRRGQEARLRCSPMKGHSHVYWYRQLPEEGLKFMVYLQKENIIDESGMPKERFSAEFPKEGPSILRIQQVVRGDSAAYFCASSPGQRSDTQYFGPGTRLTVL.

The chain couples TRBV3-1 (or the pseudogene TRBV3-2) to TRBJ2-3; TRBD2 matches 8 bases. V lost 0 bases to trimming and J lost 2 bases; unmatched junction nucleotides: 4. The germline gives CDR1 LGHDT, CDR2 YNNKEL (reference sequence). The CDR3 consists of 16 residues. The CDR3 DNA reads as TGTGCCAGCAGCCAAGACCGGGGGGGGTACACAGATACGCAGTATTTT. Translation gives CASSQDRGGYTDTQYF.

J is TRBJ1-4 and V is TRBV7-9; TRBD1 agrees at 7 bases. This CDR3 spans 15 amino acids. V shed 5 bases and J 3 bases; nucleotides not matched to a gene: 6. The germline V gene encodes CDR1 SEHNR and CDR2 FQNEAQ (reference sequence). The CDR3 region is CASSPYRGANEKLFF. The CDR3 DNA follows: TGTGCCAGCAGCCCCTACAGGGGTGCTAATGAAAAACTGTTTTTT.

The chain recombines TRBV18 with TRBJ1-3, with 7 bases identical to TRBD1. The germline V gene encodes CDR1 KGHSH and CDR2 LQKENI. After removal of 3 bases from V and 4 bases from J, the junction contained 3 bases not matched to a gene. This CDR3 contains 14 residues. This CDR3 is CASSPETGGNTIYF. CDR3 sequence (DNA): TGTGCCAGCTCACCGGAGACAGGGGGAAACACCATATATTTT.

This chain links TRBV29-1 with TRBJ1-1, with a tentative D call TRBD1 (5 bases). The V end lost 5 bases, the J end lost 2 bases, and 6 bases lay between the germline ends. The length of the CDR3 is 11 residues. Germline loops: CDR1 SQVTM, CDR2 ANQGSEA. The CDR3 DNA is TGCAGCGTTCAGGGTAACACTGAAGCTTTCTTT. The encoded protein is CSVQGNTEAFF. Based on the CDR3 plus reference TRBV29-1 and TRBJ1-1, the full variable domain is SAVISQKPSRDICQRGTSLTIQCQVDSQVTMMFWYRQQPGQSLTLIATANQGSEATYESGFVIDKFPISRPNLTFSTLTVSNMSPEDSSIYLCSVQGNTEAFFGQGTRLTVV.

V usage is TRBV6-4 and J usage is TRBJ2-7; tentative D call: TRBD1 (6 bases). The CDR3 sequence is 11 residues long. V was clipped by 11 bases and J by 1 base, with 9 bases between them. Looked up from germline, CDR1 is MRHNA and CDR2 is SNTAGT. Here the CDR3 reads CAGTGSYEQYF. The CDR3 DNA follows: TGTGCCGGAACAGGGTCCTACGAGCAGTACTTC.

V usage is TRBV2 and J usage is TRBJ2-3; D uncertain. The germline V gene has CDR1 SNHLY and CDR2 FYNNEI. V lost 4 bases and J 6 bases, leaving 11 bases between the germline ends. CDR3 size: 13 residues. CDR3 protein: CASSGTTGDTQYF. CDR3 DNA: TGTGCCAGCAGTGGAACAACCGGGGATACGCAGTATTTT.

This clone is deemed large. CDR3 amino acids: CASSRETGYEQYF. The CDR3 bases are TGTGCCAGTAGTAGGGAGACAGGCTACGAGCAGTACTTC. The chain is built from TRBV19 and TRBJ2-7; weak D call: TRBD1 (6 bases). V lost 4 bases and J 3 bases, leaving 10 bases between the germline ends. The CDR3 totals 13 residues. The germline V gene encodes CDR1 LNHDA and CDR2 SQIVND (reference sequence).

V is TRBV5-1 and J is TRBJ2-2; D perhaps matches TRBD2 (6 bases). The ends were cut back, 0 bases at V and 5 bases at J, with 14 bases in the middle. This CDR3 spans 16 amino acids. Germline-derived CDR1 and CDR2 are SGHRS and YFSETQ. The CDR3 protein is CASSLEGGEWTGELFF. CDR3 DNA sequence: TGCGCCAGCAGCTTGGAAGGAGGGGAGTGGACCGGGGAGCTGTTTTTT. The whole variable domain, remainder taken from reference TRBV5-1 and TRBJ2-2, is KAGVTQTPRYLIKTRGQQVTLSCSPISGHRSVSWYQQTPGQGLQFLFEYFSETQRNKGNFPGRFSGRQFSNSRSEMNVSTLELGDSALYLCASSLEGGEWTGELFFGEGSRLTVL.

V gene TRBV5-1 combines with J gene TRBJ2-1; the D gene is possibly TRBD1 (7 bases). CDR1 and CDR2 (germline): SGHRS, YFSETQ. The length of the CDR3 is 13 residues. V dropped 7 bases and J dropped 9 bases, with 17 bases sitting between them. CDR3 DNA sequence: TGCGCCAGCGGCTACAACCAGGGGGGTGAGCAGTTCTTC. Amino acids: CASGYNQGGEQFF. The whole variable domain, remainder taken from reference TRBV5-1 and TRBJ2-1, is KAGVTQTPRYLIKTRGQQVTLSCSPISGHRSVSWYQQTPGQGLQFLFEYFSETQRNKGNFPGRFSGRQFSNSRSEMNVSTLELGDSALYLCASGYNQGGEQFFGPGTRLTVL.

The rearrangement links TRBV18 to TRBJ2-7; 8 nucleotides match TRBD2. V was clipped by 1 base and J by 6 bases; unmatched bases: 17. CDR1 and CDR2 from the germline V gene are KGHSH and LQKENI. There are 18 residues in the CDR3. CDR3 in DNA: TGTGCCAGCTCACCACAGGCAAGTAGCGGGGTTACTGGCGGCGAGCAGTACTTC. It specifies CASSPQASSGVTGGEQYF.

This clone has just a few counts. V gene TRBV18 combines with J gene TRBJ1-4; the D is unclear. Between the trimmed V and J ends, which lost 0 bases and 8 bases, there was a span of 10 bases. CDR3 length: 14 amino acids. Germline CDR1 KGHSH, CDR2 LQKENI. The chain's CDR3 is CASSPPDLEEKLFF. CDR3 nucleotide sequence: TGTGCCAGCTCACCACCGGACCTGGAGGAAAAACTGTTTTTT.

V and J are TRBV14 and TRBJ1-5; D is possibly TRBD1 (5 bases). CDR3 length equals 14 residues. V dropped 2 bases and J dropped 5 bases, with 10 bases sitting between them. Germline V gene lookup returns CDR1 SGHDN and CDR2 FVKESK. The chain's CDR3 is CASSQQGRDQPQHF. The CDR3 region has the DNA TGTGCCAGCAGCCAACAGGGTAGGGATCAGCCCCAGCATTTT.

The chain carries TRBV10-1 and TRBJ2-7, with D maybe TRBD2 (5 bases). This CDR3 spans 12 amino acids. Looked up from germline, CDR1 is WNHNN and CDR2 is SYGVQD (reference sequence). Trimming took off 5 bases at V and 6 bases at J, with 11 bases between the two ends. The CDR3 nucleotides read TGCGCCAGCAGTCGGGGTTCCGCCGAGCAGTACTTC. Encoded protein: CASSRGSAEQYF.

This clone was seen just once. V is TRBV10-3 and J is TRBJ2-7; D not resolved. CDR1 and CDR2 from the germline V gene are ENHRY and SYGVKD. Trimming left V 1 base short and J 2 bases short, with 6 bases between. This CDR3 is 13 amino acids long. CDR3: CAISELGTYEQYF. CDR3 nucleotide sequence: TGTGCCATCAGTGAGTTGGGCACCTACGAGCAGTACTTC.

A word on this clone: The same CDR3 also results from other DNA sequences found in this sample. V is TRBV7-9 and J is TRBJ1-5, with D hard to call. This CDR3 comprises 12 residues. V was cut by 1 base and J by 5 bases, with 3 bases left in between. Germline assignment: CDR1 SEHNR and CDR2 FQNEAQ (reference sequence). The CDR3 sequence: CASSLGDQPQHF. The CDR3 DNA is TGTGCCAGCAGCTTAGGGGATCAGCCCCAGCATTTT.

This sequence joins TRBV7-3 and TRBJ2-5; no definite D call. CDR3 length: 14 amino acids. V lost 6 bases and J lost 2, with 13 bases in between. Germline V gene sequence: CDR1 SGHTA, CDR2 FQGTGA. CDR3 sequence (DNA): TGTGCCAGCAGTCCGGAAGGTCTTCAAGAGACCCAGTACTTC. Amino acids: CASSPEGLQETQYF. Complete variable domain (other parts from reference TRBV7-3 and TRBJ2-5): GAGVSQTPSNKVTEKGKYVELRCDPISGHTALYWYRQSLGQGPEFLIYFQGTGAADDSGLPNDRFFAVRPEGSVSTLKIQRTERGDSAVYLCASSPEGLQETQYFGPGTRLLVL.

The rearrangement links TRBV2 to TRBJ1-2, with D unclear. Trimming removed 7 bases from V and 0 bases from J, with 9 bases in between. Per germline, CDR1 SNHLY and CDR2 FYNNEI. This CDR3 has 13 residues. The chain's CDR3 is CASTRTPNYGYTF. In DNA, the CDR3 is TGTGCCAGCACCCGGACCCCTAACTATGGCTACACCTTC.

The chain couples TRBV9 to TRBJ2-7, with 10 positions matching TRBD2. The V and J ends lost 0 bases and 0 bases, in that order; junction bases with no gene match: 0. This CDR3 is built from 15 residues. Germline V CDR1 and CDR2: SGDLS, YYNGEE. The CDR3 spells CASSVGLAGSYEQYF. Written as DNA, the CDR3 is TGTGCCAGCAGCGTAGGACTAGCGGGCTCCTACGAGCAGTACTTC.

The rearrangement uses TRBV5-1 and TRBJ2-4; 7 nucleotides line up with TRBD1. The J segment lost 1 base and the V segment lost 3 bases, leaving 7 bases of the junction unmatched. The CDR3 covers 16 residues. Germline V gene lookup returns CDR1 SGHRS and CDR2 YFSETQ. The CDR3 here is CASSSDRANAKNIQYF. The CDR3 DNA reads as TGCGCCAGCAGCTCCGACAGGGCCAACGCCAAAAACATTCAGTACTTC.

CDR3 amino acids: CASSFSGTGIDTQYF. CDR3 DNA sequence: TGTGCCAGCAGTTTTTCCGGGACAGGGATAGATACGCAGTATTTT. This chain connects TRBV6-5 to TRBJ2-3; 9 nucleotides align to TRBD1. This CDR3 is 15 amino acids long. Germline CDR1 MNHEY, CDR2 SVGAGI. Trimming removed 4 bases from V and 5 bases from J; junction bases left unmatched: 7.

The rearrangement links TRBV5-1 to TRBJ2-2, with D possibly matching TRBD2 (7 bases). CDR3 length: 13 residues. The germline gives CDR1 SGHRS, CDR2 YFSETQ. V lost 6 bases to trimming and J lost 7 bases, with 13 bases between them. CDR3 region: CASIRGADGELFF. The CDR3 DNA is TGCGCCAGCATTCGGGGGGCCGACGGGGAGCTGTTTTTT.

The chain couples TRBV27 to TRBJ2-3, with D possibly TRBD2 on 5 matching bases. Germline-derived CDR1 and CDR2 are MNHEY and SMNVEV (reference sequence). V lost 2 bases and J lost 4, with 13 bases in between. CDR3 size: 15 residues. CDR3 nucleotide sequence: TGTGCCAGCAGTTTAAGAGGGATTCAGGCAGATACGCAGTATTTT. Protein product: CASSLRGIQADTQYF.

This chain uses TRBV9 with TRBJ2-3, with D tentatively TRBD1 or TRBD2 (6 bases each). V lost 0 bases and J lost 3, with 14 bases in between. The CDR3 contains 16 residues. Germline CDR1 SGDLS, CDR2 YYNGEE. The CDR3 DNA is TGTGCCAGCAGCGTAGAGGGGGGACTCCGGACAGATACGCAGTATTTT. Its protein product is CASSVEGGLRTDTQYF.

The V gene is TRBV6-5, the J gene TRBJ1-2, with D tentatively TRBD1 (5 bases). V lost 2 bases, J lost 3 bases, and 7 bases lay in between. Germline V CDR1 and CDR2: MNHEY, SVGAGI. The CDR3 sequence is 13 residues long. The chain's CDR3 is CASSYGGDYGYTF. DNA for the CDR3: TGTGCCAGCAGTTACGGGGGAGACTATGGCTACACCTTC.

The chain recombines TRBV19 with TRBJ1-2; D gene ambiguous. This CDR3 comprises 14 residues. Germline V CDR1 and CDR2: LNHDA, SQIVND (reference sequence). The ends were cut back, 8 bases at V and 4 bases at J, with 17 bases in the middle. CDR3 sequence: CASGRSNLGYGYTF. CDR3 DNA sequence: TGTGCCAGTGGACGTTCCAACCTGGGCTATGGCTACACCTTC.

This sequence joins TRBV25-1 and TRBJ2-3; 7 nucleotides line up with TRBD2. CDR3 length: 17 residues. V shed 0 bases, J shed 1 base, and the junction held 7 bases outside the gene matches. Per the germline V gene, CDR1 is MGHDK and CDR2 is SYGVNS. The CDR3 loop is CASSEYSSGDRTDTQYF. CDR3 coding DNA: TGTGCCAGCAGTGAATACTCCAGCGGGGATCGCACAGATACGCAGTATTTT.

In this sample, this clone turned up a few times. The J gene is TRBJ1-2, the V gene TRBV6-2 or TRBV6-3; perhaps TRBD1 as D (5 bases). The V gene's germline CDR1 is MNHEY and CDR2 SVGEGT. The CDR3 is 14 amino acids. V lost 2 bases, J lost 6 bases, and 13 bases lay in between. CDR3 sequence: CASSYLQGSNGYTF. As DNA, the CDR3 is TGTGCCAGCAGTTACCTGCAGGGTTCTAATGGCTACACCTTC.

The chain combines TRBV7-9 with TRBJ1-1; perhaps TRBD1 as D (6 bases). Germline V lookup: CDR1 SEHNR, CDR2 FQNEAQ (reference sequence). The CDR3 has 13 residues. Trimming removed 11 bases from V and 4 bases from J, with 17 bases in between. The CDR3: CASTGQWTTEAFF. The CDR3, as DNA: TGTGCCTCAACCGGACAGTGGACCACTGAAGCTTTCTTT.

J is TRBJ1-5 and V is TRBV19; TRBD1 matches 10 bases. The J segment lost 10 bases and the V segment lost 6 bases, leaving 12 bases of the junction unmatched. Germline CDR1 and CDR2: LNHDA and SQIVND (reference sequence). The CDR3 is 15 residues long. The CDR3 is CASSPGTGDYRPQHF. CDR3 sequence (DNA): TGTGCCAGTAGCCCCGGGACAGGGGATTATCGACCCCAGCATTTT.